What follows are 3 T cell receptor beta chains derived from one specimen sequenced in a study of vaccination effects on CD4 cells after COVID-19. Their antigens remain unidentified. ViraFEST expansion of antigen-specific CD4+ T cells with viral peptide pools preceded sequencing. Following culture for about ten days, CD4+ T cells were isolated. Each participant received a vaccine that was either BNT162b2 or mRNA-1273, given as two doses. Assay: immunoSEQ multiplex PCR; the TCRdb copy retains only in-frame clones and omits some. The data show some 30,000 clones, more than 65% seen once. Sequencing used CD4+ T cells from PBMCs cultured with HCoV-229E spike peptides, obtained after COVID-19 vaccination. The receptors come from a human donor who received a COVID-19 vaccine.

The CDR3 loop reads CASSLNGGEETQYF. CDR3 DNA: TGCGCCAGCAGCTTGAATGGCGGGGAAGAGACCCAGTACTTC. The V and J genes are TRBV5-1 and TRBJ2-5, with a possible D match to TRBD2 (6 bases). CDR3 length equals 14 residues. CDR1 and CDR2 (germline): SGHRS, YFSETQ. V lost 1 base to trimming and J lost 3 bases, with 10 bases between them.

The chain links TRBV5-5 to TRBJ1-1; 7 bases agree with TRBD1. Germline V gene lookup returns CDR1 SGHKS and CDR2 YYEKEE (reference sequence). The V and J ends lost 1 base and 4 bases, in that order; junction bases with no gene match: 13. This CDR3 has 17 residues. Here the CDR3 DNA reads TGTGCCAGCAGCTTGTGGGCAGGGGGGGACCCGAGCACTGAAGCTTTCTTT. It specifies CASSLWAGGDPSTEAFF.

The CDR3 protein is CASSPIGIDYNYGYTF. For the CDR3, the DNA is TGTGCCAGCAGCCCCATAGGGATTGACTACAACTATGGCTACACCTTC. This chain uses TRBV7-9 with TRBJ1-2, with D uncertain. The germline V gene has CDR1 SEHNR and CDR2 FQNEAQ (reference sequence). Trimming cost V 5 bases and J 2 bases, with 18 bases left between them. The CDR3 has 16 amino acids. Combining the CDR3 with reference TRBV7-9 and TRBJ1-2 gives the whole variable domain DTGVSQNPRHKITKRGQNVTFRCDPISEHNRLYWYRQTLGQGPEFLTYFQNEAQLEKSRLLSDRFSAERPKGSFSTLEIQRTEQGDSAMYLCASSPIGIDYNYGYTFGSGTRLTVV.